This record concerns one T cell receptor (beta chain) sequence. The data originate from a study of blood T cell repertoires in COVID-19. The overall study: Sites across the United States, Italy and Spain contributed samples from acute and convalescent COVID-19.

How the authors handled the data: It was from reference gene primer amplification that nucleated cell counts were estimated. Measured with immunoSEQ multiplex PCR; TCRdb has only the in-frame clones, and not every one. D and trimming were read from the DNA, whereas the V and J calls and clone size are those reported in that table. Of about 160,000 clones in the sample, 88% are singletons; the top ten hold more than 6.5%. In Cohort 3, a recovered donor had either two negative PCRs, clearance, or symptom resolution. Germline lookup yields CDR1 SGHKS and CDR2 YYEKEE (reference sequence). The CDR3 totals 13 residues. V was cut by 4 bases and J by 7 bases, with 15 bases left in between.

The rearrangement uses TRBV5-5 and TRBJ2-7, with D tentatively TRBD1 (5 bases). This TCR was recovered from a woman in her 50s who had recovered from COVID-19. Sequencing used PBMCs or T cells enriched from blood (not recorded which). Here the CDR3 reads CASSRGRREEQYF. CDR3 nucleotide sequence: TGTGCCAGCAGCAGGGGCCGGCGTGAAGAGCAGTACTTC.